A single sample is the source of the 25 T cell receptor beta chains below, sequenced in a study of technical replicates of blood from several donors. The protocol was immunoSEQ multiplex PCR, while the TCRdb copy is restricted to in-frame clones and leaves out a portion. The sample yields 70,000 to 85,000 clones, roughly 97% seen once. The specimen sequenced was T cells isolated from PBMCs. These receptors all come from a human donor in good health.

This clone appeared once. The V call is TRBV10-1, the J call TRBJ1-6; TRBD1 is a possible D gene (6 bases). The CDR3 loop spans 12 amino acids. Deletions cut 3 bases from V and 9 bases from J, with 6 bases between. CDR1 is WNHNN, CDR2 SYGVQD, per germline (reference sequence). The DNA of the CDR3 is TGCGCCAGCAGTGACAGGGGTTCACCCCTCCACTTT. Protein: CASSDRGSPLHF.

This clone was counted once. V and J are TRBV19 and TRBJ2-7; D unresolved. V gave up 4 bases and J gave up 0 bases, with 4 bases separating them. This CDR3 region has 12 residues. Per germline, CDR1 LNHDA and CDR2 SQIVND (reference sequence). The CDR3 sequence is CASSSASYEQYF. In DNA form, the CDR3 reads TGTGCCAGTAGTAGCGCCTCCTACGAGCAGTACTTC.

The J gene is TRBJ2-4, the V gene TRBV29-1; weak D call: TRBD2 (6 bases). Trimming left V 4 bases short and J 0 bases short, with 7 bases between. The CDR3 contains 13 residues. Germline V gene lookup returns CDR1 SQVTM and CDR2 ANQGSEA. The CDR3 loop is CSVVAVAKNIQYF. CDR3 coding DNA: TGCAGCGTTGTAGCGGTAGCCAAAAACATTCAGTACTTC.

The chain carries TRBV18 and TRBJ1-3; TRBD1 aligns across 7 bases. With V trimmed by 3 bases and J by 7 bases, 6 bases remained unmatched. The CDR3 loop spans 14 amino acids. CDR1 and CDR2 (germline): KGHSH, LQKENI. The CDR3 region is CASSPPRDSNTIYF. CDR3 DNA: TGTGCCAGCTCACCTCCCCGGGACAGCAACACCATATATTTT. Looking up the rest from reference TRBV18 and TRBJ1-3 gives the full variable domain: NAGVMQNPRHLVRRRGQEARLRCSPMKGHSHVYWYRQLPEEGLKFMVYLQKENIIDESGMPKERFSAEFPKEGPSILRIQQVVRGDSAAYFCASSPPRDSNTIYFGEGSWLTVV.

The rearrangement uses TRBV6-1 and TRBJ2-4, with D possibly TRBD1 on 5 matching bases. Per the germline V gene, CDR1 is MNHNS and CDR2 is SASEGT. V lost 1 base and J 0 bases, leaving 10 bases between the germline ends. The CDR3 covers 16 residues. CDR3: CASSEDRQLAKNIQYF. DNA of the CDR3: TGTGCCAGCAGTGAAGACCGACAGTTAGCCAAAAACATTCAGTACTTC.

V usage is TRBV25-1 and J usage is TRBJ1-4; TRBD1 aligns across 10 bases. Per the germline V gene, CDR1 is MGHDK and CDR2 is SYGVNS. The CDR3 spans 16 residues. V was pared by 6 bases and J by 10 bases, with 14 bases of the junction left unmatched. The CDR3 loop is CASSPPNPGQGTKLFF. The CDR3 DNA follows: TGTGCCAGCAGCCCTCCCAATCCGGGACAGGGGACAAAACTGTTTTTT.

This clone was found once. This sequence joins TRBV4-2 and TRBJ2-1; 8 positions agree with TRBD2. The germline gives CDR1 LGHNA, CDR2 YNFKEQ. This CDR3 is 16 amino acids long. V dropped 1 base and J dropped 5; count of bases not matched to a gene: 7. The CDR3 region is CASSQGRLANDNEQFF. The CDR3, as DNA: TGTGCCAGCAGCCAAGGGAGACTAGCGAACGACAATGAGCAGTTCTTC.

With respect to this clone: In the same sample, other DNA sequences code for this CDR3. V usage is TRBV19 and J usage is TRBJ2-5; D is perhaps TRBD1 (6 bases). Trimming pared 3 bases from V and 2 bases from J, leaving 7 bases between. From germline, CDR1 is LNHDA and CDR2 SQIVND (reference sequence). The CDR3 contains 13 residues. The DNA for the CDR3 is TGTGCCAGTAGTATCGGACAGCAAGAGACCCAGTACTTC. Its protein product is CASSIGQQETQYF.

The chain couples TRBV7-9 to TRBJ1-5; TRBD1 might be the D (5 bases). Trimming took 3 bases from V and 7 from J, leaving 16 bases between them. In germline, CDR1 is SEHNR, CDR2 FQNEAQ (reference sequence). This CDR3 contains 15 residues. The CDR3 reads CASSLDTGRAQPQHF. As DNA, the CDR3 is TGTGCCAGCAGCTTGGACACAGGACGAGCACAGCCCCAGCATTTT.

The chain employs TRBV6-5 and TRBJ2-3; TRBD2 matches 14 bases. CDR1 MNHEY and CDR2 SVGAGI come from the germline V gene. V shed 5 bases and J 8 bases; nucleotides not matched to a gene: 6. There are 15 residues in the CDR3. The chain's CDR3 is CASSRTSGGPGTQYF. DNA of the CDR3: TGTGCCAGCAGTAGGACTAGCGGGGGGCCGGGTACGCAGTATTTT.

For the CDR3, the DNA is TGTGCCAGCTTGAGAGGGGGTATCACCGGGGAGCTGTTTTTT. This codes for CASLRGGITGELFF. The chain links TRBV11-3 to TRBJ2-2; the D gene is possibly TRBD1 (6 bases). The V gene lost 8 bases and the J gene lost 4 bases, with 14 bases spanning the gap. Per the germline V gene, CDR1 is SGHNT and CDR2 is YENEEA. This CDR3 is built from 14 residues.

This chain uses TRBV9 with TRBJ1-1; tentative D call: TRBD1 (6 bases). Looked up from germline, CDR1 is SGDLS and CDR2 is YYNGEE. V was shortened by 3 bases and J by 3 bases, with 15 bases between the two germline ends. The CDR3 runs to 15 residues. Here the CDR3 reads CASSGWTAPDTEAFF. Written as DNA, the CDR3 is TGTGCCAGCAGCGGCTGGACAGCCCCCGACACTGAAGCTTTCTTT.

The chain employs TRBV6-1 and TRBJ2-3; the D is unclear. Trimming took off 0 bases at V and 4 bases at J, with 5 bases between the two ends. In germline, CDR1 is MNHNS, CDR2 SASEGT. The CDR3 length is 13 residues. DNA for the CDR3: TGTGCCAGCAGTGAAGCAAGCCCAGATACGCAGTATTTT. Translated, it gives CASSEASPDTQYF.

This clone was found once. The rearrangement uses TRBV27 and TRBJ2-1, with a possible D match to TRBD2 (6 bases). The V end was cut by 7 bases, the J end by 3 bases, with 13 bases between. From germline, CDR1 is MNHEY and CDR2 SMNVEV (reference sequence). The CDR3 loop spans 14 amino acids. CDR3 region: CASNAGSYYNEQFF. CDR3 nucleotide sequence: TGTGCCAGCAATGCGGGATCTTACTACAATGAGCAGTTCTTC.

The chain joins TRBV5-6 to TRBJ2-7, with TRBD1 as a possible D gene (6 bases). The CDR3 length is 15 residues. Germline V CDR1 and CDR2: SGHDT, YYEEEE. Trimming pared 1 base from V and 3 bases from J, leaving 14 bases between. The CDR3 loop is CASSLLGGSYYEQYF. CDR3 in DNA: TGTGCCAGCAGCTTGTTAGGGGGATCCTACTACGAGCAGTACTTC.

The chain has TRBV19 and TRBJ1-1; perhaps TRBD1 as D (5 bases). CDR1 and CDR2 from the germline V gene are LNHDA and SQIVND (reference sequence). CDR3 size: 15 residues. V lost 7 bases and J 6 bases, leaving 21 bases between the germline ends. The CDR3 coding sequence is TGTGCCAGTAATGGGGATCCGGGGACTTGGTCTGAAGCTTTCTTT. Its protein is CASNGDPGTWSEAFF.

This chain links TRBV7-9 with TRBJ1-2, with TRBD1 matching over 8 bases. Germline CDR1 SEHNR, CDR2 FQNEAQ (reference sequence). The CDR3 sequence is 16 residues long. The V segment lost 3 bases and the J segment 7 bases; nucleotides outside the gene matches: 13. Written as DNA, the CDR3 is TGTGCCAGCAGCTTCCTAACTACAGGGGGTGGTAGTGGCTACACCTTC. It is translated as CASSFLTTGGGSGYTF.

The chain couples TRBV30 to TRBJ2-3; possible D gene TRBD1, 5 bases. V lost 0 bases and J lost 4, with 11 bases in between. CDR1 and CDR2 from the germline V gene are GTSNPN and SVGIG (reference sequence). CDR3 length: 14 residues. For the CDR3, the DNA is TGTGCCTGGAGTGTAAGGGCAGGGTCAGATACGCAGTATTTT. Encoded protein: CAWSVRAGSDTQYF.

J is TRBJ2-1 and V is TRBV29-1, with TRBD2 identical over 15 bases. The V segment lost 5 bases and the J segment 3 bases; nucleotides outside the gene matches: 8. The CDR3 consists of 17 residues. Germline CDR1 and CDR2: SQVTM and ANQGSEA. The CDR3 DNA is TGCAGCGTTCGGACTAGCGGGGGGGCGGGAAACTACAATGAGCAGTTCTTC. This gives the protein CSVRTSGGAGNYNEQFF.

The rearrangement links TRBV4-2 to TRBJ2-1; D call uncertain. V was cut by 0 bases and J by 3 bases, with 15 bases left in between. Germline lookup yields CDR1 LGHNA and CDR2 YNFKEQ. CDR3 length: 17 amino acids. The CDR3 coding sequence is TGTGCCAGCAGCCAAGATCTTGTGGAAAGAGGCTACAATGAGCAGTTCTTC. Protein product: CASSQDLVERGYNEQFF.

This chain links TRBV4-1 with TRBJ2-7; 12 bases line up with TRBD2. Germline lookup yields CDR1 MGHRA and CDR2 YSYEKL. After removal of 6 bases from V and 5 bases from J, the junction contained 8 bases not matched to a gene. This CDR3 region has 15 residues. CDR3 protein: CASRPLLAGGNEQYF. The DNA of the CDR3 is TGCGCCAGCAGGCCACTACTAGCGGGGGGCAACGAGCAGTACTTC.

The V gene is TRBV27, the J gene TRBJ2-1, with TRBD1 identical over 9 bases. This CDR3 region has 16 residues. With 3 bases clipped from V and 8 bases from J, the junction kept 11 bases outside the gene matches. Germline CDR1 is MNHEY and CDR2 is SMNVEV (reference sequence). The CDR3 DNA sequence: TGTGCCAGCAGTTTTCCTCCCTACAGGGGGCATTATGAGCAGTTCTTC. Translated, it gives CASSFPPYRGHYEQFF.

This chain joins TRBV19 and TRBJ1-1, with TRBD1 matching over 7 bases. The CDR3 totals 13 residues. V shed 5 bases, J shed 9 bases, and the junction held 9 bases outside the gene matches. Germline V CDR1 and CDR2: LNHDA, SQIVND (reference sequence). CDR3 DNA sequence: TGTGCCAGTAGTTTCGGGACAGAGGGTCAAGCTTTCTTT. Protein: CASSFGTEGQAFF.

This chain joins TRBV2 and TRBJ1-5, with 10 bases lining up with TRBD1. Germline assignment: CDR1 SNHLY and CDR2 FYNNEI. The CDR3 runs 13 residues. V dropped 9 bases and J dropped 6; count of bases not matched to a gene: 5. CDR3 sequence (DNA): TGTGCCAGTTCAGGGACAGGGGTTCAGCCCCAGCATTTT. Its translation: CASSGTGVQPQHF.

This chain connects TRBV5-1 to TRBJ2-2; 12 nucleotides agree with TRBD1. V dropped 5 bases and J dropped 0; count of bases not matched to a gene: 8. The CDR3 sequence is 18 residues long. Germline CDR1 SGHRS, CDR2 YFSETQ. The CDR3 sequence: CASSTPGQGASNTGELFF. The DNA for the CDR3 is TGCGCCAGCAGTACCCCGGGACAGGGGGCGTCGAACACCGGGGAGCTGTTTTTT.